Listed below are T cell receptor beta chains from one sample, sequenced in a study of control samples from healthy donors and cancer patients. Clones were sequenced by immunoSEQ multiplex PCR, and TCRdb holds only the in-frame ones, with some missing. This sample yields about 69,000 clones, of which roughly 80% are seen a single time; approximately 2.9% belongs to the top ten. The sequenced sample was PBMCs. The origin of the receptors is a woman between 50 and 59 years old with lung cancer. CDR3s include the opening cysteine and the closing phenylalanine or tryptophan. D genes are given only for firm matches. Only part of the rows carry a size: once, few, many, or a class if the clone is expanded.

V: TRBV18
J: TRBJ1-4
size: .
D: .
CDR3: CASSQLGGSFEKLFF
DNA: TGTGCCAGCTCACAACTTGGCGGTTCTTTCGAAAAACTGTTTTTT

V: TRBV19
J: TRBJ1-5
size: .
D: TRBD1
CDR3: CASSAGTGVFQPQHF
DNA: TGTGCCAGTAGTGCCGGGACAGGGGTGTTTCAGCCCCAGCATTTT

V: TRBV6-2/TRBV6-3
J: TRBJ1-1
size: .
D: .
CDR3: CASSSLEGTEAFF
DNA: TGTGCCAGCAGTTCCTTAGAAGGTACTGAAGCTTTCTTT

V: TRBV2
J: TRBJ2-7
size: .
D: .
CDR3: CASSEIRADEQYF
DNA: TGTGCCAGCAGCGAGATCAGGGCCGACGAGCAGTACTTC

V: TRBV29-1
J: TRBJ1-1
size: .
D: .
CDR3: CSVGQLNTEAFF
DNA: TGCAGCGTTGGGCAGCTGAACACTGAAGCTTTCTTT

V: TRBV5-5
J: TRBJ1-5
size: .
D: .
CDR3: CASSSEVGGQPQHF
DNA: TGTGCCAGCAGCTCGGAGGTCGGCGGTCAGCCCCAGCATTTT

V: TRBV7-2
J: TRBJ1-1
size: .
D: TRBD1
CDR3: CASSQRQGGSEAFF
DNA: TGTGCCAGCAGCCAACGACAGGGCGGAAGTGAAGCTTTCTTT

V: TRBV7-2
J: TRBJ2-7
size: once
D: .
CDR3: CASREGGSTYEQYF
DNA: TGTGCCAGCAGGGAGGGGGGTTCGACCTACGAGCAGTACTTC

V: TRBV27
J: TRBJ1-5
size: .
D: .
CDR3: CASSLGRGNQPQHF
DNA: TGTGCCAGCAGTTTGGGGCGGGGCAATCAGCCCCAGCATTTT

V: TRBV15
J: TRBJ2-1
size: .
D: TRBD1
CDR3: CATSRDGVSQGAWDEQFF
DNA: TGTGCCACCAGCAGAGATGGGGTCAGCCAGGGGGCTTGGGATGAGCAGTTCTTC

V: TRBV5-5
J: TRBJ1-5
size: .
D: .
CDR3: CASSLEGRGQPQHF
DNA: TGTGCCAGCAGCTTGGAAGGGAGGGGTCAGCCCCAGCATTTT

V: TRBV7-6
J: TRBJ2-1
size: .
D: TRBD2
CDR3: CASSFLVAGGYNEQFF
DNA: TGTGCCAGCAGCTTTTTAGTGGCGGGGGGCTACAATGAGCAGTTCTTC

V: TRBV7-2
J: TRBJ2-7
size: .
D: .
CDR3: CASSLNGRYEQYF
DNA: TGTGCCAGCAGCTTAAACGGTCGCTACGAGCAGTACTTC

V: TRBV28
J: TRBJ2-7
size: .
D: .
CDR3: CASIASGTVYEQYF
DNA: TGTGCCAGCATTGCATCCGGGACTGTCTACGAGCAGTACTTC

V: TRBV14
J: TRBJ2-2
size: once
D: TRBD1
CDR3: CASSQEQDRGRGELFF
DNA: TGTGCCAGCAGCCAAGAGCAAGACAGGGGGCGAGGGGAGCTGTTTTTT

V: TRBV2
J: TRBJ2-1
size: few
D: .
CDR3: CASSYGTEYNEQFF
DNA: TGTGCCAGCAGTTACGGGACGGAGTACAATGAGCAGTTCTTC

V: TRBV10-3
J: TRBJ2-3
size: .
D: .
CDR3: CAIGDGGDTQYF
DNA: TGTGCCATCGGGGACGGCGGGGATACGCAGTATTTT

V: TRBV7-9
J: TRBJ2-5
size: .
D: TRBD1
CDR3: CASSSTGAETQYF
DNA: TGTGCCAGCAGCTCGACAGGGGCAGAGACCCAGTACTTC

V: TRBV4-3
J: TRBJ2-2
size: .
D: .
CDR3: CASSPARANTGELFF
DNA: TGCGCCAGCAGCCCGGCGAGGGCAAACACCGGGGAGCTGTTTTTT

V: TRBV20-1
J: TRBJ2-7
size: .
D: .
CDR3: CSATGLDEQYF
DNA: TGCAGTGCTACGGGACTTGACGAGCAGTACTTC

V: TRBV5-1
J: TRBJ1-1
size: .
D: TRBD1
CDR3: CASSLGTGPNTEAFF
DNA: TGCGCCAGCAGCCTCGGGACAGGTCCGAACACTGAAGCTTTCTTT